Below are 22 T cell receptor beta chains sequenced from a single sample in a study of regulatory T cells in long-lasting Graves disease. Building the TCR beta libraries relied on iRepertoire HTBI primers, and CDR3 regions underwent Arm-PCR. TCRdb re-called the multiplex PCR reads through MiXCR, storing one row per CDR3 protein. The sample has 400,000 to 600,000 distinct CDR3 sequences; 20% to 25% are singletons. Time point reported: persistent/refractory GD, antithyroid drugs over 5 years with positive TRAb. With RNA extracted from PBMCs as input, the TCR library was made. Source: peripheral blood mononuclear cells (PBMCs), taken when the disease was refractory, from a patient treated with antithyroid drugs. All receptors derive from a female donor with Graves disease.

This clonotype was counted many times. This chain connects TRBV7-8 to TRBJ1-1, with unresolved D. With 4 bases removed from V and 6 bases from J, the gap between germline ends came to 15 bases. Germline V gene sequence: CDR1 SGHVS, CDR2 FQNEAQ. The CDR3 loop spans 14 amino acids. Here the CDR3 DNA reads TGTGCCAGCAGCTCGGGAAGGAGGGCCGCTGAAGCTTTCTTT. It translates to CASSSGRRAAEAFF.

The genes are TRBV28 and TRBJ2-6, with TRBD1 identical over 12 bases. The germline V gene has CDR1 MDHEN and CDR2 SYDVKM. The CDR3 consists of 20 residues. V lost 4 bases and J lost 3; bases outside the gene matches: 13. CDR3 bases: TGTGCCAGCAGTTCCCGATCCGGGACAGGGGGCGTTGGTGGGGCCAACGTCCTGACTTTC. As protein: CASSSRSGTGGVGGANVLTF.

The chain couples TRBV5-1 to TRBJ1-2; 9 positions agree with TRBD1. V was pared by 0 bases and J by 3 bases, with 3 bases of the junction left unmatched. Germline CDR1 is SGHRS and CDR2 is YFSETQ. The CDR3 length is 15 residues. CDR3: CASSLAGQGDYGYTF. The CDR3 DNA is TGCGCCAGCAGCTTGGCGGGACAGGGAGACTATGGCTACACCTTC.

This clonotype was seen repeatedly, ten times or more. The V and J genes are TRBV28 and TRBJ2-2; D not resolved. This CDR3 spans 14 amino acids. Trimming pared 1 base from V and 6 bases from J, leaving 9 bases between. CDR1 MDHEN and CDR2 SYDVKM come from the germline V gene. CDR3 bases: TGTGCCAGCAGTTTATCAGACTCTCCCGGGGAGCTGTTTTTT. This sequence encodes CASSLSDSPGELFF. Using reference TRBV28 and TRBJ2-2 for the parts outside the CDR3, the full variable domain is DVKVTQSSRYLVKRTGEKVFLECVQDMDHENMFWYRQDPGLGLRLIYFSYDVKMKEKGDIPEGYSVSREKKERFSLILESASTNQTSMYLCASSLSDSPGELFFGEGSRLTVL.

This clonotype was seen only a few times. The V and J genes are TRBV19 and TRBJ1-1, with 8 bases identical to TRBD1. CDR1 and CDR2 (germline): LNHDA, SQIVND (reference sequence). This CDR3 region has 12 residues. With 10 bases clipped from V and 7 bases from J, the junction kept 8 bases outside the gene matches. DNA of the CDR3: TGTGCCACGGTAACAGGGGGATTTGAAGCTTTCTTT. Translation: CATVTGGFEAFF.

This clonotype was seen at least ten times. V gene TRBV6-1 combines with J gene TRBJ2-7; 11 bases fit TRBD1. CDR3 length: 14 residues. Trimming removed 5 bases from V and 9 bases from J; junction bases left unmatched: 9. The germline CDR1 and CDR2 sequences are MNHNS and SASEGT. In DNA form, the CDR3 reads TGTGCCAGCAGTCCGGGACAGGGGGGTCTCGGGCAGTACTTC. Amino acid sequence: CASSPGQGGLGQYF.

The chain employs TRBV7-2 and TRBJ2-1, with D perhaps TRBD1 (6 bases). The CDR3 spans 13 residues. V shed 5 bases and J shed 6 bases, with 11 bases lying between them. The V gene's germline CDR1 is SGHTA and CDR2 FQGNSA. The CDR3 bases are TGTGCCAGCAGCCGATACAGGGCCAATGAGCAGTTCTTC. It yields the protein CASSRYRANEQFF.

The gene calls are TRBV11-2 and TRBJ2-1; D tentatively fits TRBD1 or TRBD2 (6 bases each). Germline V lookup: CDR1 SGHAT, CDR2 FQNNGV. V was shortened by 5 bases and J by 6 bases, with 20 bases between the two germline ends. The CDR3 is 16 residues long. CDR3 bases: TGTGCCAGCAGCGGCGTAACGGGGGCGGGCGTCAATGAGCAGTTCTTC. It translates to CASSGVTGAGVNEQFF.

The table lists this clonotype with many counts. This sequence joins TRBV6-2 or TRBV6-3 and TRBJ1-2; the D gene is possibly TRBD1 (5 bases). CDR1 MNHEY and CDR2 SVGEGT come from the germline V gene. The length of the CDR3 is 17 residues. Trimming removed 0 bases from V and 6 bases from J, with 20 bases in between. CDR3 amino acids: CASSYSYAVGGENGYTF. The DNA for the CDR3 is TGTGCCAGCAGTTACTCGTATGCGGTGGGGGGGGAAAATGGCTACACCTTC.

This clonotype has a handful of counts. The chain employs TRBV9 and TRBJ2-5; tentative D call: TRBD2 (5 bases). Per germline, CDR1 SGDLS and CDR2 YYNGEE. The CDR3 sequence is 14 residues long. Trimming stripped 4 bases from V and 5 bases from J, with 15 bases between. The CDR3 sequence: CASSPAARVETQYF. The CDR3 nucleotides are TGTGCCAGCAGCCCAGCGGCGAGGGTGGAGACCCAGTACTTC.

The sample holds many counts of this clonotype. The chain carries TRBV19 and TRBJ2-6; 12 bases are a match to TRBD2. V was clipped by 7 bases and J by 2 bases; unmatched bases: 6. This CDR3 contains 17 residues. Germline CDR1 LNHDA, CDR2 SQIVND (reference sequence). The CDR3 region has the DNA TGTGCCAGTACCAGGACTAGCGGGATAGCTGGGGCCAACGTCCTGACTTTC. Residues: CASTRTSGIAGANVLTF.

This clonotype was detected only a few times. The V gene is TRBV5-1, the J gene TRBJ2-7; 8 nucleotides match TRBD1. J was trimmed by 6 bases and V by 2 bases; bases with no gene match: 7. Germline CDR1 is SGHRS and CDR2 is YFSETQ. The CDR3 is 14 residues long. The CDR3 here is CASSFGQGAIEQYF. The CDR3 region has the DNA TGCGCCAGCAGCTTTGGACAGGGAGCGATCGAGCAGTACTTC.

The J gene is TRBJ1-1, the V gene TRBV7-8, with unresolved D. This CDR3 comprises 15 residues. V was trimmed by 4 bases and J by 0 bases, leaving 12 bases between them. The germline V gene encodes CDR1 SGHVS and CDR2 FQNEAQ. The DNA of the CDR3 is TGTGCCAGCAGCTCAACGGTGACCTTGAACACTGAAGCTTTCTTT. It codes for CASSSTVTLNTEAFF.

This clonotype came up many times. The V gene is TRBV12-3 or TRBV12-4, the J gene TRBJ1-1; a possible D gene is TRBD1 (6 bases). The CDR3 has 13 amino acids. V lost 11 bases and J lost 3, with 16 bases in between. CDR3 coding DNA: TGTGCCGGAGCCGGACAGCGGCACACTGAAGCTTTCTTT. Translated, it gives CAGAGQRHTEAFF.

This clonotype occurred a few times. This rearrangement joins TRBV20-1 to TRBJ1-1, with D uncertain. V was trimmed by 6 bases and J by 4 bases, leaving 15 bases between them. CDR3 size: 13 residues. Germline V gene sequence: CDR1 DFQATT, CDR2 SNEGSKA (reference sequence). CDR3 amino acids: CSARFKGGTEAFF. In DNA form, the CDR3 reads TGCAGTGCCAGGTTTAAGGGAGGCACTGAAGCTTTCTTT.

This clonotype occurred many times. This rearrangement joins TRBV20-1 to TRBJ1-1; no reliable D call. This CDR3 contains 13 residues. Germline V CDR1 and CDR2: DFQATT, SNEGSKA (reference sequence). The CDR3 sequence is CSPRLSPSTEAFF. Here the CDR3 DNA reads TGCAGCCCTCGTCTGTCCCCGAGCACTGAAGCTTTCTTT.

In this sample, this clonotype turned up a few times. V usage is TRBV20-1 and J usage is TRBJ1-2; no clear D. Deletions cut 3 bases from V and 2 bases from J, with 7 bases between. Per the germline V gene, CDR1 is DFQATT and CDR2 is SNEGSKA (reference sequence). The CDR3 consists of 12 residues. CDR3 amino acids: CSASWRNYGYTF. The DNA of the CDR3 is TGCAGTGCTAGTTGGCGAAACTATGGCTACACCTTC.

This clonotype came up many times. The rearrangement uses TRBV2 and TRBJ1-1; D perhaps matches TRBD1 (5 bases). The ends were cut back, 6 bases at V and 2 bases at J, with 7 bases in the middle. Germline values: CDR1 SNHLY, CDR2 FYNNEI. This CDR3 is 12 amino acids long. Written as DNA, the CDR3 is TGTGCCAGCAGCGACAGTAACACTGAAGCTTTCTTT. Translation gives CASSDSNTEAFF.

This clonotype was recorded only once. This may be a read error: a much more frequent sequence differs by one nucleotide. This sequence joins TRBV7-2 and TRBJ2-7, with D possibly being TRBD2 (6 bases). V was clipped by 1 base and J by 2 bases, with 12 bases between them. There are 15 residues in the CDR3. The V gene's germline CDR1 is SGHTA and CDR2 FQGNSA. CDR3 coding DNA: TGTGCCAGCAGCTTAGTAGTGGGAGGCGCCTACGAGCAGTACTTC. Residues: CASSLVVGGAYEQYF.

This chain connects TRBV6-5 to TRBJ2-5; 9 bases map to TRBD2. The CDR3 runs to 16 residues. Trimming took 0 bases from V and 6 from J; bases not matched to a gene: 8. Per germline, CDR1 MNHEY and CDR2 SVGAGI. The CDR3 bases are TGTGCCAGCAGTTACTCGAATTTAGCGGGGGAACAGACCCAGTACTTC. Translating it yields CASSYSNLAGEQTQYF.

The chain has TRBV12-3 or TRBV12-4 and TRBJ2-3; unclear D gene. Trimming removed 8 bases from V and 4 bases from J, with 4 bases in between. The length of the CDR3 is 10 residues. The CDR3 loop reads CASAADTQYF. The CDR3 nucleotides are TGTGCCAGCGCGGCAGATACGCAGTATTTT.

This clonotype has a handful of counts. The genes are TRBV18 and TRBJ1-4; 7 nucleotides match TRBD1. The germline gives CDR1 KGHSH, CDR2 LQKENI. CDR3 length: 15 amino acids. The V and J ends lost 8 bases and 4 bases, in that order; junction bases with no gene match: 10. This CDR3 reads CASSPRTGVNEKLFF. The CDR3 DNA follows: TGTGCCAGCAGCCCGCGGACAGGAGTTAATGAAAAACTGTTTTTT.